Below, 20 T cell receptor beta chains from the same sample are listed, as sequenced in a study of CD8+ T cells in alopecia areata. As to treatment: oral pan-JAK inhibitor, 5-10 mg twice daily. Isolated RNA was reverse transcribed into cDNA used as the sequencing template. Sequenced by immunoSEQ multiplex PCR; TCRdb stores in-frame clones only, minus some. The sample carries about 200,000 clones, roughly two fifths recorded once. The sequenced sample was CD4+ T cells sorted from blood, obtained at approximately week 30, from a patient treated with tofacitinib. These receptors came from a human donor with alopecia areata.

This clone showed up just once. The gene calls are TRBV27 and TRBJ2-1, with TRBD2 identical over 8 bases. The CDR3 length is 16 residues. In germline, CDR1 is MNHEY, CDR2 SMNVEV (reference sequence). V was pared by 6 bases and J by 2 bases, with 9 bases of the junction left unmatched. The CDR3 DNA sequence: TGTGCCAGCAGGGGGATCGGGAGGGGAACCTACAATGAGCAGTTCTTC. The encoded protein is CASRGIGRGTYNEQFF.

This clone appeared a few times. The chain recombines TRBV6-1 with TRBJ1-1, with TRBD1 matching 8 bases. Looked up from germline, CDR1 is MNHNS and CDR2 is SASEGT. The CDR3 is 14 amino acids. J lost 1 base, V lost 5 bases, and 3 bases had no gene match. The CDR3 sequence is CASSWTGKNTEAFF. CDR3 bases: TGTGCCAGCAGTTGGACAGGGAAGAACACTGAAGCTTTCTTT.

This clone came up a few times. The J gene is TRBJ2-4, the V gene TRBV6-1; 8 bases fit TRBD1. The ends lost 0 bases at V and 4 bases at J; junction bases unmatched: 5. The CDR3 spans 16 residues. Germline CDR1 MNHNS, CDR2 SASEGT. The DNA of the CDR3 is TGTGCCAGCAGTGAAGCGTCCAGGGGGCTAAAAAACATTCAGTACTTC. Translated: CASSEASRGLKNIQYF.

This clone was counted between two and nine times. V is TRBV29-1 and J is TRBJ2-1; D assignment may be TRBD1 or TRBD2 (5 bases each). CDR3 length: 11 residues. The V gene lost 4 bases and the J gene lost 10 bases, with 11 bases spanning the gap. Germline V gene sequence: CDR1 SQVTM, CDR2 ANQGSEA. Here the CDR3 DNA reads TGCAGCGTTGGACGAGGGGACGAGCAGTTCTTC. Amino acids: CSVGRGDEQFF.

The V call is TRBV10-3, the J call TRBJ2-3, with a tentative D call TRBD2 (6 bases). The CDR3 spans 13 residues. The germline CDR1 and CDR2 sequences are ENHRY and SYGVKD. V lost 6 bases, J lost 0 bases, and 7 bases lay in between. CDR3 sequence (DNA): TGTGCCATCAGGCGGGACAGCACAGATACGCAGTATTTT. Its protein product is CAIRRDSTDTQYF.

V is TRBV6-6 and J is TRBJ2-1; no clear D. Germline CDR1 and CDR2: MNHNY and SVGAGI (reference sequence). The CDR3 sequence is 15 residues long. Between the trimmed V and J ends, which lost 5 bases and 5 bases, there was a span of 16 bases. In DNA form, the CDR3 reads TGTGCCAGCAGTCAAGTCCCTATGGTAAACAATGAGCAGTTCTTC. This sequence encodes CASSQVPMVNNEQFF.

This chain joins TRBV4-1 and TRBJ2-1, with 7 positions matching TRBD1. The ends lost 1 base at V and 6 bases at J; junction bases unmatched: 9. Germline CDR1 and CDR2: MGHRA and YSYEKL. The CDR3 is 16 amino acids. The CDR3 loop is CASSQVVTGMVNEQFF. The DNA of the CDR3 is TGCGCCAGCAGCCAAGTCGTGACAGGGATGGTCAATGAGCAGTTCTTC.

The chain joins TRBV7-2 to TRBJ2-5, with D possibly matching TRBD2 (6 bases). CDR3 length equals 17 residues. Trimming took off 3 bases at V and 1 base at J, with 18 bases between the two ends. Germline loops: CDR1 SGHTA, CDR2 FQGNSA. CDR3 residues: CASSFFGRGSTQETQYF. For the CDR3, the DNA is TGTGCCAGCAGCTTTTTCGGGAGAGGCTCAACCCAAGAGACCCAGTACTTC.

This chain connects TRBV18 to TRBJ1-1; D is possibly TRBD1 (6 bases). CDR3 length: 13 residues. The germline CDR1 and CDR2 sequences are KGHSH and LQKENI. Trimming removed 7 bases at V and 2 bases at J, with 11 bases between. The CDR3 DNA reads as TGTGCCAGCTTACAGGGCCCTAACACTGAAGCTTTCTTT. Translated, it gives CASLQGPNTEAFF.

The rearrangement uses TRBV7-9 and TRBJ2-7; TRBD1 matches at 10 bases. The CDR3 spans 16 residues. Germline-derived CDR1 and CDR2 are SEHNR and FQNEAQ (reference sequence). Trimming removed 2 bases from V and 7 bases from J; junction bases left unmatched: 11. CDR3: CASSLSGGTGAWEQYF. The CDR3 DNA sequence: TGTGCCAGCAGCTTAAGTGGTGGGACAGGGGCCTGGGAGCAGTACTTC. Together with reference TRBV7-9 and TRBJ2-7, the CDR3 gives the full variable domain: DTGVSQNPRHKITKRGQNVTFRCDPISEHNRLYWYRQTLGQGPEFLTYFQNEAQLEKSRLLSDRFSAERPKGSFSTLEIQRTEQGDSAMYLCASSLSGGTGAWEQYFGPGTRLTVT.

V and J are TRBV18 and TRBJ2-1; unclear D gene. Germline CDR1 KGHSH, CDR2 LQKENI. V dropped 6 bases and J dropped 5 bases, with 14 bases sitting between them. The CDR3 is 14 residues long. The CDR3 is CASSKTRENNEQFF. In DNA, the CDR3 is TGTGCCAGCTCCAAGACTCGTGAGAACAATGAGCAGTTCTTC.

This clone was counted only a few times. As DNA, the CDR3 is TGCAGCGTCTCAAGGTCCGGCGGGAGTAGTTACGAGCAGTACTTC. It encodes CSVSRSGGSSYEQYF. This chain connects TRBV29-1 to TRBJ2-7; 7 nucleotides agree with TRBD2. The germline gives CDR1 SQVTM, CDR2 ANQGSEA. The CDR3 is 15 residues long. V lost 6 bases and J lost 4; bases outside the gene matches: 15.

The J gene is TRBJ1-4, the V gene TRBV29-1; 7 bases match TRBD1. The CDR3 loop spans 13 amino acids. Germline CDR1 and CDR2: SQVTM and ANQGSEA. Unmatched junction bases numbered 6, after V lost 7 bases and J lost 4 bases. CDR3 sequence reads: CSARDSLNEKLFF. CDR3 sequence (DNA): TGCAGCGCAAGGGACAGCCTTAATGAAAAACTGTTTTTT. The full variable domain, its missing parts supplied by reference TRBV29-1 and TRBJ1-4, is SAVISQKPSRDICQRGTSLTIQCQVDSQVTMMFWYRQQPGQSLTLIATANQGSEATYESGFVIDKFPISRPNLTFSTLTVSNMSPEDSSIYLCSARDSLNEKLFFGSGTQLSVL.

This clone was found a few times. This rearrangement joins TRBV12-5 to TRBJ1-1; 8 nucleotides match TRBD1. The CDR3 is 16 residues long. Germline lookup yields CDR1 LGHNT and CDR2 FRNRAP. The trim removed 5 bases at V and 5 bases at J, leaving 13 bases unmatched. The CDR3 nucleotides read TGTGCTAGTGGTCATCGGACAGGGCGGGTGAGAACTGAAGCTTTCTTT. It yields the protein CASGHRTGRVRTEAFF.

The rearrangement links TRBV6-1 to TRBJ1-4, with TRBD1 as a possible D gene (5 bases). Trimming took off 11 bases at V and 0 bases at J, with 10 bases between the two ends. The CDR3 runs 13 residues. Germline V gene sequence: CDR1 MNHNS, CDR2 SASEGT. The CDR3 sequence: CAGGGATNEKLFF. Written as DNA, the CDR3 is TGTGCCGGAGGAGGGGCAACTAATGAAAAACTGTTTTTT.

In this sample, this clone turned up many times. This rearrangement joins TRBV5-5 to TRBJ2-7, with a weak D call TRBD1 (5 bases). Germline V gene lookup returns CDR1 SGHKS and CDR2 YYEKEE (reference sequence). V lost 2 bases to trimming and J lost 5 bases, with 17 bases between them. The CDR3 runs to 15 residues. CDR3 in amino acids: CASSFLPQVGHEQYF. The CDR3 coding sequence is TGTGCCAGCAGCTTTTTACCACAGGTCGGCCACGAGCAGTACTTC.

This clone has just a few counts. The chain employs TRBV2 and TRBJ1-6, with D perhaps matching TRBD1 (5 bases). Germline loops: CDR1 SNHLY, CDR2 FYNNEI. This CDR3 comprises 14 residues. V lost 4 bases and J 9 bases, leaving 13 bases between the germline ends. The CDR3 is CASSVERGSSPLHF. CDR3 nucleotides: TGTGCCAGCAGTGTGGAAAGGGGTAGTTCACCCCTCCACTTT.

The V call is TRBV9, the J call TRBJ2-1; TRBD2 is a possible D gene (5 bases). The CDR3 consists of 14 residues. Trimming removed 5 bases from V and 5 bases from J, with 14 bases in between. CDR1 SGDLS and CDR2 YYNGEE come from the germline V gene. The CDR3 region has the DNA TGTGCCAGCAGGGTGACGGGGATCGACAATGAGCAGTTCTTC. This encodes CASRVTGIDNEQFF.

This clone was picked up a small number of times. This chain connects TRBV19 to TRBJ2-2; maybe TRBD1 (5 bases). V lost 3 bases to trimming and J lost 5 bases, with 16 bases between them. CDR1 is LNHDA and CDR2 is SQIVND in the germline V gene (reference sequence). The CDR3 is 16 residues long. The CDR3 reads CASSIQGGLGTGELFF. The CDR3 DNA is TGTGCCAGTAGTATCCAGGGCGGTTTGGGAACCGGGGAGCTGTTTTTT.

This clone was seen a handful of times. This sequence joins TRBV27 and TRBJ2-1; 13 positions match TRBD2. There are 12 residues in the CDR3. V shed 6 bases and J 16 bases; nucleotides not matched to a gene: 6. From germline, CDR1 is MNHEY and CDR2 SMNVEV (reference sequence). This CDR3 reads CASRPTSGRLFF. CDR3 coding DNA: TGTGCCAGCAGGCCGACTAGCGGGAGGTTATTCTTC.